The 31 T cell receptor beta chains in this list originate from one sample, sequenced in a study of cytomegalovirus exposure and HLA in healthy donors (dated by TCRdb to 2015 to 2018). The library was prepared using the immunoSEQ multiplex PCR assay. For the multiplex PCR, a mixture combining 60 forward primers for TCR Vbeta segments and 13 reverse primers for TCR Jbeta segments was used. The table was pulled from immuneACCESS by TCRdb, which kept in-frame rearrangements only. Such tables lose some clones; where checked, under half of the loss comes from unresolved V genes, and the rest has no known cause. This sample lists 150,000 to 200,000 clones; roughly three quarters were detected once. Clones ranked in the top ten supply approximately 6.8% of the sample. Sequencing was carried out using PBMCs. Source of these receptors: a woman aged 40 to 50 in good health and CMV-seropositive.

The chain couples TRBV11-3 to TRBJ1-4; 9 nucleotides match TRBD1. Germline V gene sequence: CDR1 SGHNT, CDR2 YENEEA. This CDR3 is 16 amino acids long. J lost 7 bases, V lost 6 bases, and 12 bases had no gene match. DNA for the CDR3: TGTGCCAGCAGTAAGGACAGGGGAGGTAGTAGTGAAAAACTGTTTTTT. As protein: CASSKDRGGSSEKLFF.

For the CDR3, the DNA is TGTGCCAGCAGCTCCGGGGACAGGGGTTTCGACGAGCAGTACTTC. Translation gives CASSSGDRGFDEQYF. This chain connects TRBV5-5 to TRBJ2-7; TRBD1 matches at 10 bases. Losses at the gene ends were 3 bases for V and 5 bases for J; bases not matched to a gene: 8. Looked up from germline, CDR1 is SGHKS and CDR2 is YYEKEE (reference sequence). This CDR3 has 15 amino acids.

This rearrangement joins TRBV10-3 to TRBJ2-1, with D tentatively TRBD1 (7 bases). The V and J ends lost 5 bases and 7 bases respectively, with 18 bases between them. The CDR3 contains 15 residues. From germline, CDR1 is ENHRY and CDR2 SYGVKD. CDR3 amino acids: CAISFLGGGDNEQFF. The CDR3, as DNA: TGTGCCATCAGTTTTCTAGGAGGGGGCGATAATGAGCAGTTCTTC.

Turning to this clone: Other DNA sequences in this sample translate to the same CDR3. This rearrangement joins TRBV29-1 to TRBJ2-1, with D perhaps TRBD1 (7 bases). The CDR3 covers 12 residues. Germline-derived CDR1 and CDR2 are SQVTM and ANQGSEA. The ends were cut back, 6 bases at V and 6 bases at J, with 12 bases in the middle. For the CDR3, the DNA is TGCAGCGTCGGGCAGGGGGGCAATGAGCAGTTCTTC. Residues: CSVGQGGNEQFF.

V is TRBV18 and J is TRBJ1-5, with 10 nucleotides matching TRBD1. The CDR3 totals 17 residues. V gave up 5 bases and J gave up 0 bases; unmatched junction bases: 7. In germline, CDR1 is KGHSH, CDR2 LQKENI. The CDR3 spells CASSDRGPGDSNQPQHF. In nucleotides, the CDR3 is TGTGCCAGCTCAGACAGGGGGCCCGGGGATAGCAATCAGCCCCAGCATTTT.

This chain joins TRBV4-2 and TRBJ2-2; the D is unclear. Looked up from germline, CDR1 is LGHNA and CDR2 is YNFKEQ. Trimming shortened V by 6 bases and J by 2 bases, and 7 bases separated the two germline ends. The CDR3 runs to 13 residues. The CDR3 sequence is CASRSPNTGELFF. As DNA, the CDR3 is TGTGCCAGCAGGTCCCCAAACACCGGGGAGCTGTTTTTT.

The chain uses TRBV29-1 and TRBJ2-3; D call uncertain. The CDR3 spans 11 residues. The V end lost 6 bases, the J end lost 2 bases, and 6 bases lay between the germline ends. The germline V gene encodes CDR1 SQVTM and CDR2 ANQGSEA. This CDR3 reads CSVADTDTQYF. The CDR3, as DNA: TGCAGCGTCGCAGACACAGATACGCAGTATTTT.

The chain recombines TRBV7-8 with TRBJ1-2, with 7 positions matching TRBD1. V was clipped by 5 bases and J by 2 bases; unmatched bases: 11. The CDR3 sequence is 16 residues long. The germline CDR1 and CDR2 sequences are SGHVS and FQNEAQ. For the CDR3, the DNA is TGTGCCAGCAGCGAATCGGGGGACAGACTAAACTATGGCTACACCTTC. Translation: CASSESGDRLNYGYTF.

CDR3 DNA: TGTGCCAGCAGCTTAGCCGGGGGGCAAATTGGCACAGATACGCAGTATTTT. Its translation is CASSLAGGQIGTDTQYF. V is TRBV7-9 and J is TRBJ2-3; D perhaps matches TRBD2 (7 bases). With 0 bases removed from V and 1 base from J, the gap between germline ends came to 14 bases. The CDR3 is 17 residues long. The V gene's germline CDR1 is SEHNR and CDR2 FQNEAQ (reference sequence).

The sample holds one count of this clone. This chain connects TRBV19 to TRBJ2-5, with 11 nucleotides matching TRBD1. The CDR3 sequence is 14 residues long. Trimming at V came to 7 bases and at J to 11 bases, leaving 12 bases not matched to a gene. Per the germline V gene, CDR1 is LNHDA and CDR2 is SQIVND (reference sequence). The CDR3 coding sequence is TGTGCCAGTACCCGGACAGGGGGCTCTAGGGAGCAGTACTTC. Protein sequence: CASTRTGGSREQYF.

The J gene is TRBJ1-4, the V gene TRBV27, with 8 bases matching TRBD1. The CDR3 spans 14 residues. V trimming: 2 bases; J trimming: 8 bases; junction bases outside the gene matches: 4. Germline-derived CDR1 and CDR2 are MNHEY and SMNVEV (reference sequence). The CDR3 nucleotides read TGTGCCAGCAGTTTAACCCGGGACAGGGAAAAACTGTTTTTT. Its protein is CASSLTRDREKLFF. Drawing the rest from reference TRBV27 and TRBJ1-4, the complete variable domain is EAQVTQNPRYLITVTGKKLTVTCSQNMNHEYMSWYRQDPGLGLRQIYYSMNVEVTDKGDVPEGYKVSRKEKRNFPLILESPSPNQTSLYFCASSLTRDREKLFFGSGTQLSVL.

This chain links TRBV29-1 with TRBJ2-1; D possibly corresponds to TRBD2 (7 bases). V was pared by 7 bases and J by 0 bases, with 13 bases between. The CDR3 loop spans 14 amino acids. Germline lookup yields CDR1 SQVTM and CDR2 ANQGSEA. The CDR3 nucleotides read TGCAGCGGATACGGGGGGCCCTCCTACAATGAGCAGTTCTTC. This codes for CSGYGGPSYNEQFF.

The V and J genes are TRBV18 and TRBJ2-7; possible D gene TRBD1, 6 bases. This CDR3 has 14 amino acids. Between the trimmed V and J ends, which lost 1 base and 0 bases, there was a span of 7 bases. From germline, CDR1 is KGHSH and CDR2 LQKENI. In DNA form, the CDR3 reads TGTGCCAGCTCACCACAGGGGGTCTCCTACGAGCAGTACTTC. It encodes CASSPQGVSYEQYF.

The rearrangement joins TRBV19 to TRBJ1-2; tentatively, D is TRBD1 (5 bases). Per the germline V gene, CDR1 is LNHDA and CDR2 is SQIVND (reference sequence). The CDR3 sequence is 14 residues long. V gave up 3 bases and J gave up 2 bases, with 10 bases separating them. The CDR3: CASSISGGNYGYTF. CDR3 nucleotides: TGTGCCAGTAGTATCAGCGGGGGAAACTATGGCTACACCTTC.

J is TRBJ2-2 and V is TRBV9, with no clear D. Per germline, CDR1 SGDLS and CDR2 YYNGEE. This CDR3 contains 14 residues. The V and J ends lost 4 bases and 6 bases respectively, with 13 bases between them. The CDR3 protein is CASSFDSPAGELFF. DNA for the CDR3: TGTGCCAGCAGCTTTGACTCCCCCGCCGGGGAGCTGTTTTTT.

The V gene is TRBV7-3, the J gene TRBJ1-3, with TRBD1 as a possible D gene (5 bases). The germline CDR1 and CDR2 sequences are SGHTA and FQGTGA. Trimming stripped 4 bases from V and 4 bases from J, with 8 bases between. The CDR3 sequence is 13 residues long. For the CDR3, the DNA is TGTGCCAGCAGCTCAGGGTTAGGAAACACCATATATTTT. Protein: CASSSGLGNTIYF.

The chain couples TRBV19 to TRBJ2-2, with D hard to call. In germline, CDR1 is LNHDA, CDR2 SQIVND (reference sequence). The CDR3 has 14 amino acids. Trimming removed 5 bases from V and 0 bases from J, with 7 bases in between. CDR3 nucleotides: TGTGCCAGTAGTTCGGTGCCGAACACCGGGGAGCTGTTTTTT. Its protein is CASSSVPNTGELFF.

This clone occurred once. This chain uses TRBV5-3 with TRBJ1-6, with a tentative D call TRBD1 (6 bases). TRBV5-3 is an ORF; its function is uncertain. CDR3 size: 18 residues. With 3 bases removed from V and 0 bases from J, the gap between germline ends came to 16 bases. This chain's CDR3 is CARSSGRGRSSYNSPLHF. In DNA form, the CDR3 reads TGTGCCAGAAGCTCCGGCAGGGGTCGGAGCTCCTATAATTCACCCCTCCACTTT.

The CDR3 here is CASSRDTNTEAFF. CDR3 in DNA: TGTGCCAGCAGCCGGGACACTAACACTGAAGCTTTCTTT. The chain joins TRBV7-6 to TRBJ1-1; D is perhaps TRBD1 (6 bases). This CDR3 has 13 residues. Per the germline V gene, CDR1 is SGHVS and CDR2 is FNYEAQ. The V gene lost 5 bases and the J gene lost 2 bases, with 9 bases spanning the gap.

The rearrangement uses TRBV29-1 and TRBJ1-1; D may be TRBD1 (5 bases). CDR1 is SQVTM and CDR2 is ANQGSEA in the germline V gene. The V end was cut by 6 bases, the J end by 0 bases, with 14 bases between. CDR3 size: 14 residues. The CDR3 DNA is TGCAGCGTCACAACTACAGGCGTGAACACTGAAGCTTTCTTT. Protein product: CSVTTTGVNTEAFF.

This chain joins TRBV5-1 and TRBJ2-3; the match to TRBD2 covers 16 bases. The V segment lost 5 bases and the J segment 4 bases; nucleotides outside the gene matches: 4. The CDR3 extends over 16 amino acids. Germline assignment: CDR1 SGHRS and CDR2 YFSETQ. The CDR3 nucleotides read TGCGCCAGCAGTGCCGGGACTAGCGGGGGGGCAGATACGCAGTATTTT. This translates into CASSAGTSGGADTQYF.

The CDR3 nucleotides are TGTGCCAGCAGAGGGGGAGGCAATCAGCCCCAGCATTTT. Translation gives CASRGGGNQPQHF. V gene TRBV27 combines with J gene TRBJ1-5; possibly TRBD1 for D (6 bases). The CDR3 contains 13 residues. Trimming removed 6 bases at V and 2 bases at J, with 8 bases between. The V gene's germline CDR1 is MNHEY and CDR2 SMNVEV (reference sequence).

This rearrangement joins TRBV7-9 to TRBJ1-3; unclear D gene. Germline V gene data show CDR1 as SEHNR and CDR2 as FQNEAQ (reference sequence). The V gene lost 1 base and the J gene lost 0 bases, with 4 bases spanning the gap. This CDR3 is 14 amino acids long. CDR3 residues: CASSLVNSGNTIYF. CDR3 coding DNA: TGTGCCAGCAGCTTAGTTAACTCTGGAAACACCATATATTTT.

The chain combines TRBV5-1 with TRBJ1-6; D possibly corresponds to TRBD1 (5 bases). Trimming shortened V by 0 bases and J by 8 bases, and 9 bases separated the two germline ends. Germline assignment: CDR1 SGHRS and CDR2 YFSETQ. CDR3 length: 14 residues. CDR3 sequence: CASSLVGVDSPLHF. CDR3 sequence (DNA): TGCGCCAGCAGCTTGGTAGGGGTAGATTCACCCCTCCACTTT.

This chain connects TRBV19 to TRBJ1-4; D unresolved. Germline CDR1 reads LNHDA; CDR2 reads SQIVND (reference sequence). The CDR3 is 16 amino acids. Trimming shortened V by 6 bases and J by 7 bases, and 21 bases separated the two germline ends. CDR3 nucleotide sequence: TGTGCCAGTAGAATTCGATTAATGGGTGGAGGTGAAAAACTGTTTTTT. Its protein product is CASRIRLMGGGEKLFF.

J is TRBJ2-7 and V is TRBV4-1, with D possibly matching TRBD1 (6 bases). V gave up 2 bases and J gave up 5 bases, with 22 bases separating them. Germline V lookup: CDR1 MGHRA, CDR2 YSYEKL. The CDR3 is made up of 17 amino acids. The CDR3 is CASSQRHLTGSLNEQYF. CDR3 nucleotide sequence: TGCGCCAGCAGCCAAAGGCACTTGACAGGAAGCCTTAACGAGCAGTACTTC.

The chain combines TRBV19 with TRBJ1-2; no reliable D call. This CDR3 contains 15 residues. Deletions cut 5 bases from V and 5 bases from J, with 18 bases between. Germline-derived CDR1 and CDR2 are LNHDA and SQIVND (reference sequence). The CDR3 nucleotides are TGTGCCAGTAGTCCCCTTGGGAGCCAACCTTATGGCTACACCTTC. Its translation: CASSPLGSQPYGYTF. The full variable domain, its missing parts supplied by reference TRBV19 and TRBJ1-2, is DGGITQSPKYLFRKEGQNVTLSCEQNLNHDAMYWYRQDPGQGLRLIYYSQIVNDFQKGDIAEGYSVSREKKESFPLTVTSAQKNPTAFYLCASSPLGSQPYGYTFGSGTRLTVV.

The chain uses TRBV28 and TRBJ1-5, with a tentative D call TRBD1 (5 bases). V shed 10 bases and J shed 4 bases, with 11 bases lying between them. Germline values: CDR1 MDHEN, CDR2 SYDVKM. CDR3 length equals 12 residues. The DNA for the CDR3 is TGTGCCACCCGGGGGGGGAATCAGCCCCAGCATTTT. Protein product: CATRGGNQPQHF.

In this sample, this clone turned up once. V gene TRBV28 combines with J gene TRBJ2-7, with 8 nucleotides matching TRBD1. The germline gives CDR1 MDHEN, CDR2 SYDVKM. This CDR3 comprises 13 residues. Trimming removed 5 bases from V and 8 bases from J; junction bases left unmatched: 8. CDR3 sequence: CASSPSGQGKQYF. The CDR3 bases are TGTGCCAGCAGTCCCTCCGGACAGGGAAAGCAGTACTTC. Full variable domain (missing parts from reference TRBV28 and TRBJ2-7): DVKVTQSSRYLVKRTGEKVFLECVQDMDHENMFWYRQDPGLGLRLIYFSYDVKMKEKGDIPEGYSVSREKKERFSLILESASTNQTSMYLCASSPSGQGKQYFGPGTRLTVT.

V is TRBV6-5 and J is TRBJ2-3; 7 bases match TRBD1. J gave up 13 bases and V 6 bases, and 4 bases lay outside the gene matches. Germline CDR1 is MNHEY and CDR2 is SVGAGI. The CDR3 runs 10 residues. DNA for the CDR3: TGTGCCAGCAGAGACAGGGTTGAGTATTTT. Its translation: CASRDRVEYF.

This clone was seen just once. The chain is built from TRBV30 and TRBJ1-5, with 8 bases identical to TRBD1. J gave up 6 bases and V 0 bases, and 4 bases lay outside the gene matches. CDR3 size: 14 residues. Germline V gene data show CDR1 as GTSNPN and CDR2 as SVGIG (reference sequence). The CDR3 spells CAWSVPQGAQPQHF. The CDR3 DNA is TGTGCCTGGAGTGTACCTCAGGGGGCTCAGCCCCAGCATTTT.